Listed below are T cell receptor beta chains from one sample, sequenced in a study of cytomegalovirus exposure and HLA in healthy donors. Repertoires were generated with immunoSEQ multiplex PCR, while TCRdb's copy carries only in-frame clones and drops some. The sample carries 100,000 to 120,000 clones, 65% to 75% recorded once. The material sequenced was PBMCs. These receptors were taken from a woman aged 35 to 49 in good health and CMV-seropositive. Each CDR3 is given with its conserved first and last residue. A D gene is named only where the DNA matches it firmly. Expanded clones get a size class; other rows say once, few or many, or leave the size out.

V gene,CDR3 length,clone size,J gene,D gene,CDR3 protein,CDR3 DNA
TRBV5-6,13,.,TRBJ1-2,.,CASSGDTSDGYTF,TGTGCCAGCAGCGGGGACACTTCAGATGGCTACACCTTC
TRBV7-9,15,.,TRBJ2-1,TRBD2,CASSSPSRGGNEQFF,TGTGCCAGCAGCTCCCCCTCCCGGGGGGGAAATGAGCAGTTCTTC
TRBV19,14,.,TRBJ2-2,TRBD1,CASRDRVWAGELFF,TGTGCCAGTAGGGACAGGGTATGGGCCGGGGAGCTGTTTTTT
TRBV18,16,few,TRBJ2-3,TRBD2,CASRLTLAGGTDTQYF,TGTGCCAGCCGGCTAACACTAGCGGGGGGCACAGATACGCAGTATTTT
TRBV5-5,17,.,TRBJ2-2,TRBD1,CASSLDDRGLEAGELFF,TGTGCCAGCAGCTTAGACGACAGGGGTTTAGAGGCCGGGGAGCTGTTTTTT
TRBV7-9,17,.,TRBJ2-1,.,CASSLVSKGWGVNEQFF,TGTGCCAGCAGCTTAGTCTCCAAAGGGTGGGGAGTAAATGAGCAGTTCTTC
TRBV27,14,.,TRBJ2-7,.,CASSFRPHTYEQYF,TGTGCCAGCAGTTTCCGTCCGCATACCTACGAGCAGTACTTC
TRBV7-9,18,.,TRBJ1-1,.,CSTSKGGGQTLMNTEAFF,TGTTCCACCAGCAAGGGCGGGGGACAAACATTAATGAACACTGAAGCTTTCTTT
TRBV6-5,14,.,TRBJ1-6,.,CASSRTVLQGPLHF,TGTGCCAGCAGCCGGACAGTCCTCCAGGGACCCCTCCACTTT
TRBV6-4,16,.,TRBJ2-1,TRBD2,CASSPGLAGGYNEQFF,TGTGCCAGCAGTCCGGGACTAGCGGGGGGGTACAATGAGCAGTTCTTC
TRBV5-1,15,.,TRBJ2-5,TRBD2,CASSAGTSRRETQYF,TGCGCCAGCAGCGCCGGGACTAGTCGCCGGGAGACCCAGTACTTC